The source of this T cell receptor (beta chain) is a study of T cells in Graves' hyperthyroidism and ophthalmopathy. Overall study context: Specimen type is peripheral blood, collected at initial diagnosis prior to any treatment.

In this sample, this clonotype turned up a few times. Regions amplified from RNA transcripts were the TCR beta CDR3 regions. HTBI primers drove first-round RT-PCR of the TCR CDR3. MiXCR was run by TCRdb on the multiplex PCR reads, yielding one entry per CDR3 protein. The sample records approximately 480,000 distinct CDR3 sequences, less than 25% being singletons. The CDR3 spans 11 residues. From germline, CDR1 is ENHRY and CDR2 SYGVKD. V was clipped by 6 bases and J by 5 bases, with 8 bases between them. This sequence was found in a man aged 18 to 29 with Graves' hyperthyroidism. V usage is TRBV10-3 and J usage is TRBJ2-7; D could derive from TRBD1 or TRBD2 (5 bases each). The sample consisted of blood. The CDR3 DNA reads TGTGCCATCAGCGTGGGGGACGAGCAGTACTTC. Translating gives CAISVGDEQYF.